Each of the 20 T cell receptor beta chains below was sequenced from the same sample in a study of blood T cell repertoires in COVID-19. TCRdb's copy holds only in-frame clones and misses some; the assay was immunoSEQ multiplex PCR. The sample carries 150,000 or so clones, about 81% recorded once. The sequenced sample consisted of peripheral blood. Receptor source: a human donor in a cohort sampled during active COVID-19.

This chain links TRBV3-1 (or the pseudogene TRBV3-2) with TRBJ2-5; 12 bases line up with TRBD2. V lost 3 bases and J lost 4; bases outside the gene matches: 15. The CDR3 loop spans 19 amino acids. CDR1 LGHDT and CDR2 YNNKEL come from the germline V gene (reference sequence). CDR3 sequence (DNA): TGTGCCAGCAGCCACCCTGGGACTAGCGGGCCTCCGAGGGGAGAGACCCAGTACTTC. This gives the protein CASSHPGTSGPPRGETQYF.

CDR3 coding DNA: TGTGCCACCAGTAAGGCGGGGTCCTCAGCCCAGCATTTT. It yields the protein CATSKAGSSAQHF. This chain links TRBV24-1 with TRBJ1-5; D gene ambiguous. CDR1 and CDR2 from the germline V gene are KGHDR and SFDVKD. The CDR3 totals 13 residues. V was trimmed by 6 bases and J by 11 bases, leaving 16 bases between them.

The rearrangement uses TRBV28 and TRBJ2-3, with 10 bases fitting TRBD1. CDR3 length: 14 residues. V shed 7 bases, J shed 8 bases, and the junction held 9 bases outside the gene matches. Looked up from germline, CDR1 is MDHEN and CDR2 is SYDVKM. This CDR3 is CASNSRGQGRTQYF. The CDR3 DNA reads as TGTGCCAGCAACTCGAGGGGACAGGGGCGTACGCAGTATTTT.

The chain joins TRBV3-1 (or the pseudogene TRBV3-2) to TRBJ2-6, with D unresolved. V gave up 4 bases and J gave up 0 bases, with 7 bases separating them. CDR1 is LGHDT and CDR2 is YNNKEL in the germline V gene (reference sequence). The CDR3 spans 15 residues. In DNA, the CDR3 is TGTGCCAGCAGCCCCCGTAACTCTGGGGCCAACGTCCTGACTTTC. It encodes CASSPRNSGANVLTF.

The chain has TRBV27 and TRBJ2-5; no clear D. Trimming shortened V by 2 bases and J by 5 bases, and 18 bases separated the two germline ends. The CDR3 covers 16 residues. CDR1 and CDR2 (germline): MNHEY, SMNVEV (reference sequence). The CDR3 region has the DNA TGTGCCAGCAGTTTAGTTACGGCAGGTTTTTGGGAGACCCAGTACTTC. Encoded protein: CASSLVTAGFWETQYF.

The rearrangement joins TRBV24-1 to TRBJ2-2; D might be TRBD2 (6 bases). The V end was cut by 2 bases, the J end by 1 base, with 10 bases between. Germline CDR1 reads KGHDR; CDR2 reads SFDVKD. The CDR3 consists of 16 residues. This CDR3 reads CATSDSAGRNTGELFF. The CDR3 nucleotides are TGTGCCACCAGTGATTCGGCGGGGAGGAACACCGGGGAGCTGTTTTTT.

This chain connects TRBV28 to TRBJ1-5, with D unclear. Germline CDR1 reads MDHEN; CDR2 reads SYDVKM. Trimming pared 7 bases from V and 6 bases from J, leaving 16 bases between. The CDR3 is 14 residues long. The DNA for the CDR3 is TGTGCCAGCACCTTCCCCTCTCGGGGTCAGCCCCAGCATTTT. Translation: CASTFPSRGQPQHF.

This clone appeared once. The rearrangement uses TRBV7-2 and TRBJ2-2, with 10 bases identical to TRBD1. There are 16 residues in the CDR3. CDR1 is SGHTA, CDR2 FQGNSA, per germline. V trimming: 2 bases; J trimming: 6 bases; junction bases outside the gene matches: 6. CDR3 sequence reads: CASSLLGQGWAGELFF. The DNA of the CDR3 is TGTGCCAGCAGCTTATTGGGACAGGGGTGGGCCGGGGAGCTGTTTTTT.

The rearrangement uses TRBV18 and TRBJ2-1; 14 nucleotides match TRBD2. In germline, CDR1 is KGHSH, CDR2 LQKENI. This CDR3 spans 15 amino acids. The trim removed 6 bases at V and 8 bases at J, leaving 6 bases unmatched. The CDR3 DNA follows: TGTGCCAGCTCTGGGGGACTAGCGGGAGTGGATGAGCAGTTCTTC. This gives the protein CASSGGLAGVDEQFF.

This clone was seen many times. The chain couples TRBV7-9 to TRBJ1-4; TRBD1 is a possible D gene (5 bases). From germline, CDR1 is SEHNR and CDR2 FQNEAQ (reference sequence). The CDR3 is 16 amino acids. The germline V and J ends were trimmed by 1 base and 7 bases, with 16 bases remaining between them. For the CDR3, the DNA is TGTGCCAGCAGCTTAGGGGTGACAGATGAGAGTGAAAAACTGTTTTTT. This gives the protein CASSLGVTDESEKLFF.

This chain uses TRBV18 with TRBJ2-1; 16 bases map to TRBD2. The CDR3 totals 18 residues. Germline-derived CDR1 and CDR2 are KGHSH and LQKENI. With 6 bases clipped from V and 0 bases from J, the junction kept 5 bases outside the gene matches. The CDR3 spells CASSSGLAGGSSYNEQFF. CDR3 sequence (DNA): TGTGCCAGCTCCTCGGGACTAGCGGGGGGGAGCTCCTACAATGAGCAGTTCTTC.

In DNA, the CDR3 is TGTGCCAGCTCACCGGCGGAGTACAATGAGCAGTTCTTC. It specifies CASSPAEYNEQFF. The genes are TRBV18 and TRBJ2-1; D call uncertain. V lost 3 bases to trimming and J lost 4 bases, with 7 bases between them. The germline V gene encodes CDR1 KGHSH and CDR2 LQKENI. This CDR3 has 13 residues.

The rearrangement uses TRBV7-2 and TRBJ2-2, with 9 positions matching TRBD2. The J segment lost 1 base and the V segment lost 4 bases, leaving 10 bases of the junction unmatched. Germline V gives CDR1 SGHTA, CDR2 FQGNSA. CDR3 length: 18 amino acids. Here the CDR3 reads CASSSLWAGGVNTGELFF. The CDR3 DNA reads TGTGCCAGCAGCTCCCTTTGGGCGGGGGGGGTGAACACCGGGGAGCTGTTTTTT.

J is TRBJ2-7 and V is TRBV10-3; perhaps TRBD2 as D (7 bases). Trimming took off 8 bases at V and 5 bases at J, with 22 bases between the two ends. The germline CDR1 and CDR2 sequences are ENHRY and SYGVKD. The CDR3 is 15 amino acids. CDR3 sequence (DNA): TGTGCCATCGGTCCTAGCGGAACTGAGGGGGACGAGCAGTACTTC. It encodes CAIGPSGTEGDEQYF.

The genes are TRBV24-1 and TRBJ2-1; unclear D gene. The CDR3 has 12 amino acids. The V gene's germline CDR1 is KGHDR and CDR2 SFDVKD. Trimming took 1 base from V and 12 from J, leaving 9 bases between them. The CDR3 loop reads CATSDFMSRQFF. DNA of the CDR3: TGTGCCACCAGTGATTTTATGAGTAGGCAGTTCTTC.

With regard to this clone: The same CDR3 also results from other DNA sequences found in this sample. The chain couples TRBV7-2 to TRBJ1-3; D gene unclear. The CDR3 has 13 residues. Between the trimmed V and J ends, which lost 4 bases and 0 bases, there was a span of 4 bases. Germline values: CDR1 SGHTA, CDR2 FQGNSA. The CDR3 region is CASSSSSGNTIYF. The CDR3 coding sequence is TGTGCCAGCAGCTCGAGCTCTGGAAACACCATATATTTT.

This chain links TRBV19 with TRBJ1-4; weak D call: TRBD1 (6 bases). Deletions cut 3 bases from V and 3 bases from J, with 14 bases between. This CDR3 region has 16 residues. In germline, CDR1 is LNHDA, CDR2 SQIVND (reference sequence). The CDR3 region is CASSMGAAGSNEKLFF. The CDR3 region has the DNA TGTGCCAGTAGTATGGGGGCCGCAGGGTCTAATGAAAAACTGTTTTTT.

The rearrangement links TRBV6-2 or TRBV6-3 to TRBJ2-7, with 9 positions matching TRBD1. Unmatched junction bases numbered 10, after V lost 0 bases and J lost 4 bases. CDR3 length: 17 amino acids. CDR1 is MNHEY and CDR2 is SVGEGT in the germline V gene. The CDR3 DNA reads TGTGCCAGCAGTTACTCGCCGACAGGGACAGGGAGATACGAGCAGTACTTC. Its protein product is CASSYSPTGTGRYEQYF.

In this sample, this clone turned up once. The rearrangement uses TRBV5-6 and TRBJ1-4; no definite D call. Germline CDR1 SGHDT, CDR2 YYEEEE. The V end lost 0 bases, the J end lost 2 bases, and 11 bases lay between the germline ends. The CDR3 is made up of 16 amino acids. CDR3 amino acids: CASSLGGLGTNEKLFF. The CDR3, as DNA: TGTGCCAGCAGCTTGGGAGGTCTCGGCACTAATGAAAAACTGTTTTTT.

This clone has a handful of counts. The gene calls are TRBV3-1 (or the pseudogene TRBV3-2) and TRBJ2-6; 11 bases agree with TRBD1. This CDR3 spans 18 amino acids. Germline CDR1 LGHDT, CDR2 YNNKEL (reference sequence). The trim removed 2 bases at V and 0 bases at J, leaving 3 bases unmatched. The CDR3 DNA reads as TGTGCCAGCAGCCAACGGGACAGGGGGTGCTCTGGGGCCAACGTCCTGACTTTC. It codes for CASSQRDRGCSGANVLTF.